Sequencing of this T cell receptor (beta chain) was carried out in a study of CD8+ T cells in alopecia areata. Findings and limits, study-wide: How baseline CD8+ expansion relates to response remains uncertain (there was one nonresponder).

This CDR3 has 12 amino acids. V dropped 6 bases and J dropped 10; count of bases not matched to a gene: 9. Germline values: CDR1 SQVTM, CDR2 ANQGSEA. Notes on this clone: Antigen unknown.

RNA was isolated and reverse transcribed to cDNA, the sequencing template. Data came from immunoSEQ multiplex PCR; TCRdb stores just in-frame clones and leaves some out. The profile shows a few hundred thousand clones, 66% of them singletons. Treatment denoted: oral pan-JAK inhibitor, 5-10 mg twice daily. This clonotype originated in a human donor with alopecia areata. The sequencing used CD4+ T cells sorted from blood, collected between weeks 43 and 45, from a patient treated with tofacitinib. The V gene is TRBV29-1, the J gene TRBJ2-1, with 7 bases that match TRBD2. The CDR3 DNA reads TGCAGCGTCCCCCGGGAGGCGGGGGAGCAGTTCTTC. Translating it yields CSVPREAGEQFF.